Listed here is a single TCR beta chain. Its antigen is currently unknown. The data belong to a study of cytomegalovirus exposure and HLA in healthy donors. Study-wide results and caveats: In a later analysis, at a false discovery rate of 0.05, 16,951 TCR beta sequences were associated with HLA alleles.

PCR amplification relied on 60 Vbeta primers (plus 13 Jbeta primers). In the authors' workflow: Approximately 79 million unique TCR beta chains, 9.5 million to 11 million of them shared, were counted by a later analysis. Clones were read by immunoSEQ multiplex PCR, and TCRdb kept only the in-frame ones, dropping some. D and trimming come from the DNA, and the V and J calls and clone size come from that table. The sample has roughly 88,000 clones, roughly 72% seen once; the top ten hold roughly 5.4%. CDR3 size: 13 residues. CDR1 is SGHTA, CDR2 FQGNSA, per germline. V gave up 2 bases and J gave up 2 bases, with 6 bases separating them.

This clonotype was obtained from a man in his thirties or forties in good health and CMV-seropositive. Sequenced material: PBMCs. The V gene is TRBV7-2, the J gene TRBJ1-1, with a tentative D call TRBD1 (5 bases). The CDR3 loop is CASSLTGNTEAFF. CDR3 sequence (DNA): TGTGCCAGCAGCTTAACAGGAAACACTGAAGCTTTCTTT.